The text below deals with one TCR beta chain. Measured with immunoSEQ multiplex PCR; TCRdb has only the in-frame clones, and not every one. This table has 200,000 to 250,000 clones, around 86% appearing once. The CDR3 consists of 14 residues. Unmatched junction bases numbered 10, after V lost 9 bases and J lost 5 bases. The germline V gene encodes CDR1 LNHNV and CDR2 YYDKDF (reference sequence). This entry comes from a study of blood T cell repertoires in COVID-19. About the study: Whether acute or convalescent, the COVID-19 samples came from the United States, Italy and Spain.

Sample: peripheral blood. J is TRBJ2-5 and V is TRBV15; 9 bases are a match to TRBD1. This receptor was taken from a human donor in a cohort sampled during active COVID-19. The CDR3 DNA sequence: TGTGCCACGTCGGGACAGGGTGGGGTGGAGACCCAGTACTTC. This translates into CATSGQGGVETQYF.